In its sample, the clone carrying this T cell receptor (beta chain) was seen many times. What it recognizes is unknown. With iRepertoire HTBI primers and Arm-PCR of CDR3 regions, TCR beta libraries were built. Methods used by the authors: The samples included approximately 60 TRBV and over 13 TRBJ segments. MiXCR was run by TCRdb on the multiplex PCR reads, yielding one entry per CDR3 protein. The V and J calls shown here were made by TCRdb, not taken from the authors' results. The sample comprises around 250,000 distinct CDR3 sequences, 20% to 25% of which are singletons, and 14% rests with the top ten. The data were obtained in a study of regulatory T cells in long-lasting Graves disease. Study-level findings and limits: TRBV28, TRBJ1-2 and TRBJ2-5 emerged as the favored segments in persistent disease.

Time point in this sample: newly diagnosed GD, antithyroid drugs for less than 3 months. There was RNA extracted from PBMCs, and the TCR library was made from it. The CDR3 loop spans 18 amino acids. The germline V gene has CDR1 SGHTA and CDR2 FQGNSA. Trimming at V came to 1 base and at J to 1 base, leaving 10 bases not matched to a gene. Specimen: peripheral blood mononuclear cells (PBMCs), collected at new diagnosis, from a patient treated with antithyroid drugs. The receptor was derived from a female donor with Graves disease. The V call is TRBV7-2, the J call TRBJ2-3; 8 nucleotides agree with TRBD2. The CDR3 bases are TGTGCCAGCAGCTTAGGTGGTAGCGGGGTTTCCCGCACAGATACGCAGTATTTT. This sequence encodes CASSLGGSGVSRTDTQYF.